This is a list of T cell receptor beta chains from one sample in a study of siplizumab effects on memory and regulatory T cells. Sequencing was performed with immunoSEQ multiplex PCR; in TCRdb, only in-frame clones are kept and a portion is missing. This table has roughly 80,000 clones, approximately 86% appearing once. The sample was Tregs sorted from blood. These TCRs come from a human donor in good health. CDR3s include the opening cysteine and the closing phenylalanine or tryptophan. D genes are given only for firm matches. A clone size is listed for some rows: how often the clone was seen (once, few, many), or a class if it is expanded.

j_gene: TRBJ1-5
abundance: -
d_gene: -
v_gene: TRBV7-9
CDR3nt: TGTGCCAGCAGCGTAGGCGTTGAGCCCCAGCATTTT
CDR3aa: CASSVGVEPQHF

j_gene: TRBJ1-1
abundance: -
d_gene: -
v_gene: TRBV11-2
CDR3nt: TGTGCCAGCAGCCGACGGGCCAGAGGGAACACTGAAGCTTTCTTT
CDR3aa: CASSRRARGNTEAFF

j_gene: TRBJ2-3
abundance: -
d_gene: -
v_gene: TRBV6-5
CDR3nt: TGTGCCAGCAGTTACTCGAGGGCTGGCGGGGATACGCAGTATTTT
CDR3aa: CASSYSRAGGDTQYF

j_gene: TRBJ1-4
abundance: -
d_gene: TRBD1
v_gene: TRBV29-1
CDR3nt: TGCAGCGTTGAAGCGGCGGACAGGGGACAGAGGAAACTGTTTTTT
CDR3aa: CSVEAADRGQRKLFF

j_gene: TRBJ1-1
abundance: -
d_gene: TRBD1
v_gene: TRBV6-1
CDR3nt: TGTGCCAGCAGGGCCCCCGACAGGGTAGTTCCTGAAGCTTTCTTT
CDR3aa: CASRAPDRVVPEAFF

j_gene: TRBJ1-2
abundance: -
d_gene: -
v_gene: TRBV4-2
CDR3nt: TGTGCCAGCAGCCAAGATCTAGGGCCCCCCGATGGCTACACCTTC
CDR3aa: CASSQDLGPPDGYTF

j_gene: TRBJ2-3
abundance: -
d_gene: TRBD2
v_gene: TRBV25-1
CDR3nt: TGTACCGCAGGGAGGGACACAGATACGCAGTATTTT
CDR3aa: CTAGRDTDTQYF

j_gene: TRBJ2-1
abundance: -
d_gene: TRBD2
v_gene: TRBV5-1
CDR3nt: TGCGCCAGCAGCCTATACCCGGGGGGACCAGACAATGAGCAGTTCTTC
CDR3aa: CASSLYPGGPDNEQFF

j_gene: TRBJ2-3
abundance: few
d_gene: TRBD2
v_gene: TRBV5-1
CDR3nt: TGCGCCAGCAGCTTGGGACTAGCGGGGTTAGTGGGAGATACGCAGTATTTT
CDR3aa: CASSLGLAGLVGDTQYF

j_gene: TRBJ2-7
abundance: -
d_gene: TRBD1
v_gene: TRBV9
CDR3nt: TGTGCCAGCGGGACAGCGCCCTACGAGCAGTACTTC
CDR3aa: CASGTAPYEQYF

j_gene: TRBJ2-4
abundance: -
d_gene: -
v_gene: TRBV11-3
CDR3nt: TGTGCCAGCAGCTTAGAGGGGGGAATTCAGTACTTC
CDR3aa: CASSLEGGIQYF

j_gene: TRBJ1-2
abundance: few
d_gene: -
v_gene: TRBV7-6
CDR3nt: TGTGCCAGCAGCTTAGTCCACAGCGGATATGGCTACACCTTC
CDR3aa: CASSLVHSGYGYTF

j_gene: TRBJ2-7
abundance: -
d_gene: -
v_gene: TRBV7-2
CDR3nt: TGTGCCAGCAGCTTAGTCGGAACCTTATACGAGCAGTACTTC
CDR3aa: CASSLVGTLYEQYF

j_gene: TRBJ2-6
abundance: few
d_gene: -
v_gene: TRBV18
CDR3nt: TGTGCCAGCTCACCCCCGTCCGGGACTGGGGCCAACGTCCTGACTTTC
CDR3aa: CASSPPSGTGANVLTF

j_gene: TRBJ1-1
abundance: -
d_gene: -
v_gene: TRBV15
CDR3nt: TGTGCCCCCTTTCAGGGAAAGGCTTTCTTT
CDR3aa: CAPFQGKAFF

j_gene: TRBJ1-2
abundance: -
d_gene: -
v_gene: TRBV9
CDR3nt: TGTGCCAGTAGCGTAGAACCATTTGATTTTGGGATCGGTGTGAGGGATCGAAAGAGCTATGGCTACACCTTC
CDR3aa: CASSVEPFDFGIGVRDRKSYGYTF

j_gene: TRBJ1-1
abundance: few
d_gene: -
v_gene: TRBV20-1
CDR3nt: TGCAGTGCTAGAGAGAACTTTAAAGCTTTCTTT
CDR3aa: CSARENFKAFF

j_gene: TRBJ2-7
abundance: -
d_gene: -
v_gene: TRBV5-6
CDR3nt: TGTGCCAGCAGCTTATTGACGAGCGTCTCCTACGAGCAGTACTTC
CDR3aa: CASSLLTSVSYEQYF

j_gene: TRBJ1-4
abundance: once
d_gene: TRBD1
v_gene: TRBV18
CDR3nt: TGTGCCAGCTCACCTGGACAGGGGGAAAATGAAAAACTGTTTTTT
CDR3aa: CASSPGQGENEKLFF

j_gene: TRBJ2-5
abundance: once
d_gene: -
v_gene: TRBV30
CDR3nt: TGTGCCTTCGGGGAGCAAGAGACCCAGTACTTC
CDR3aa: CAFGEQETQYF

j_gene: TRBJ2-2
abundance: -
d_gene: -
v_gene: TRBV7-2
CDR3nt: TGTGCCAGCAGCTTACCCCCCCACGGGGAGCTGTTTTTT
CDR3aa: CASSLPPHGELFF

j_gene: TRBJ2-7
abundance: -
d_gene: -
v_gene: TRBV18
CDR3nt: TGTGCCAGCTCACTCAACGCCTACGAGCAGTACTTC
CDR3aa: CASSLNAYEQYF

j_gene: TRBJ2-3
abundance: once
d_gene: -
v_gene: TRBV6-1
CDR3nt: TGTGCCAGCAGTGTGGGGGCCACAGATACGCAGTATTTT
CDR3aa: CASSVGATDTQYF

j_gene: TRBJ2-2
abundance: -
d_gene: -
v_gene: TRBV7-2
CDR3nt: TGTGCCAGCAGCCCCGCTTGGCAGGCCACCGGGGAGCTGTTTTTT
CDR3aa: CASSPAWQATGELFF

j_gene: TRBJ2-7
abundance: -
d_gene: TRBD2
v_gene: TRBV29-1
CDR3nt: TGCAGCGTTGGACTAGCGGGGGTCGAGCAGTACTTC
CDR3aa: CSVGLAGVEQYF

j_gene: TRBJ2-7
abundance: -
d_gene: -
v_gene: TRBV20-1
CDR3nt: TGCAGTGCTAGTGTTTTGTCTGAGCAGTACTTC
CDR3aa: CSASVLSEQYF

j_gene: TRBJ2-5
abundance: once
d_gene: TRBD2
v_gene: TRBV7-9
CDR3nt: TGTGCCAGTGGGACTAGCGGGGGGGTCTCCTCCCCAGAGACCCAGTACTTC
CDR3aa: CASGTSGGVSSPETQYF

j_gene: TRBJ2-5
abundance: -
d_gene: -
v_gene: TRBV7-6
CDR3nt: TGTGCCAGCAGCTTACTGACGCCCTTTTCACTCCCCCAAGAGACCCAGTACTTC
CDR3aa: CASSLLTPFSLPQETQYF

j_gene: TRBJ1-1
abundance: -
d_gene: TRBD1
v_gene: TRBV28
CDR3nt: TGTGCCAGCAGTTCCTTACAGGGGGCGCGTAACTATCATGAAGCTTTCTTT
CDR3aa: CASSSLQGARNYHEAFF

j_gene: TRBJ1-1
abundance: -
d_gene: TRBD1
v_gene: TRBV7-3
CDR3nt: TGTGCCAGCAGGCGACAGGGGAACACTGAAGCTTTCTTT
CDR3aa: CASRRQGNTEAFF

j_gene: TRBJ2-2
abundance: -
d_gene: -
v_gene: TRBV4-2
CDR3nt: TGTGCCAGCAGCCACGAACTGGACACCGGGGAGCTGTTTTTT
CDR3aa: CASSHELDTGELFF

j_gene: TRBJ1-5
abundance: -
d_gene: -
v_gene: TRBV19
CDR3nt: TGTGCCAGTCACGTAGGCTTCGGGAGCAATCAGCCCCAGCATTTT
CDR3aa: CASHVGFGSNQPQHF

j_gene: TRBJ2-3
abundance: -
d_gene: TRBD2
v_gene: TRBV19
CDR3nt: TGTGCCAGTAGTATACCACTAGCGGGGGCCTCTCCAGATACGCAGTATTTT
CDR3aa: CASSIPLAGASPDTQYF

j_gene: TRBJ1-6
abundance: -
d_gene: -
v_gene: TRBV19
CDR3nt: TGTGCCAGTAGGGGATCCGAATATAATTCACCCCTCCACTTT
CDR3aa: CASRGSEYNSPLHF

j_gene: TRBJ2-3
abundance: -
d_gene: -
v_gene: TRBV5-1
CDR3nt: TGCGCCAGCACCTCACTGACCGGAGATACGCAGTATTTT
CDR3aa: CASTSLTGDTQYF

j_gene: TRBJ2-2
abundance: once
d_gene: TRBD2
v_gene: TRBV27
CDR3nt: TGTGCCAGCACTATGAGCGGGGGCGTGAACACCGGGGAGCTGTTTTTT
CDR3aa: CASTMSGGVNTGELFF

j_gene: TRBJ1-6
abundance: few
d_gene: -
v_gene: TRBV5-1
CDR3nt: TGCGCCAGCAGCTTGTCCGGGGGTGGGTTAACACCCCTCCACTTT
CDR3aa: CASSLSGGGLTPLHF

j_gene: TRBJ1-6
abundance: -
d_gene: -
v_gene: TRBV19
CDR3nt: TGTGCCAGTAGTACACACCCCCTACCCCTCCACTTT
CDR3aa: CASSTHPLPLHF

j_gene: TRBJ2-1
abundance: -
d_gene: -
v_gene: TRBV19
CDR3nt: TGTGCCAGTAGTGCGACCAGGGGTCGCAATGAGCAGTTCTTC
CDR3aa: CASSATRGRNEQFF

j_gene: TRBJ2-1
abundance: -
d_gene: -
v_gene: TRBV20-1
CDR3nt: TGCAGTGGGGAGGGGGCGAGAGGGCAGTTCTTC
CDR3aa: CSGEGARGQFF

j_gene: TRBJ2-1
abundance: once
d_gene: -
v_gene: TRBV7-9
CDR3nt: TGTGCCAGCAGCCCGGGGGTGTTTAATGAGCAGTTCTTC
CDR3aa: CASSPGVFNEQFF

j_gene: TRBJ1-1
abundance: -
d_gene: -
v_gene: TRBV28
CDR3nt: TGTGCCAGCAGTTTTCTGACTGAAGCTTTCTTT
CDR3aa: CASSFLTEAFF

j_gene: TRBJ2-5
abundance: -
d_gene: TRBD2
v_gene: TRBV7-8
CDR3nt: TGTGCCAGCAGGACTGACGGACTAGCGGGGACCTGGGGGACCCAGTACTTC
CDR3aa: CASRTDGLAGTWGTQYF

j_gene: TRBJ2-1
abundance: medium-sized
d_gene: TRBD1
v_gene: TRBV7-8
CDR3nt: TGTGCCAGCAGCTTATACGGGACAGGGTGGTACAATGAGCAGTTCTTC
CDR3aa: CASSLYGTGWYNEQFF

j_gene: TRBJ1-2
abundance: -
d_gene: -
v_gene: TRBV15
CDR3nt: TGTGCCACCAGCAGAGGGTCCTTAAACTATGGCTACACCTTC
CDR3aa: CATSRGSLNYGYTF

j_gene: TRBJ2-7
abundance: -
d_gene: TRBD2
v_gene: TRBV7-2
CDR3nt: TGTGCCAGCAGCTTAGTAGCGGGGGGGACCTACGAGCAGTACTTC
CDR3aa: CASSLVAGGTYEQYF

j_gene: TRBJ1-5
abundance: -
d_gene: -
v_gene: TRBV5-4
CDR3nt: TGTGCCAGCAGCAGAGGGAATAGCAATCAGCCCCAGCATTTT
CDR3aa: CASSRGNSNQPQHF

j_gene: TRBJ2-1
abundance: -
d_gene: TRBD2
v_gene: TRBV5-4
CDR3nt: TGTGCCAGCAGCTTCACCCTAGCGGGGGGGCCCAACGAGCAGTTCTTC
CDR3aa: CASSFTLAGGPNEQFF

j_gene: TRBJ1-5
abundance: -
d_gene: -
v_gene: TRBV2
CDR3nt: TGTGCCAGCAGCGCCGATAGACCCCAGCATTTT
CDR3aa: CASSADRPQHF

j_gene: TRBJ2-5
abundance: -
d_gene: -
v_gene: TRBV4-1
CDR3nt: TGCGCCAGCAGCCAGGGGGGCTACCAAGAGACCCAGTACTTC
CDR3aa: CASSQGGYQETQYF

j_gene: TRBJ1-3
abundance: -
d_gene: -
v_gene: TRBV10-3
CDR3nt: TGTGCCATCACCTGGGGCAGAGGAAACACCATATATTTT
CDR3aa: CAITWGRGNTIYF

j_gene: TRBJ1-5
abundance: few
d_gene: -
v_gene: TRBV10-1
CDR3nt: TGCGCCAGCAGTGACGGGGAACGGCCCCAGCATTTT
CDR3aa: CASSDGERPQHF

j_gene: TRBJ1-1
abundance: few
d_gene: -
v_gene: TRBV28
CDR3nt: TGTGCCAGCAGTTTAGTGGGTGATTACACTGAAGCTTTCTTT
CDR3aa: CASSLVGDYTEAFF